The 12 T cell receptor beta chains listed next were all sequenced from one sample in a study of CD8 T cells in ankylosing spondylitis. TCRdb reanalysed the 5' RACE reads using MiXCR and keeps one entry per CDR3 protein. The sample lists approximately 110,000 distinct CDR3 sequences; 24% were seen once. Sequencing was carried out using synovial fluid, either unsorted or a sorted T cell fraction (not recorded which). The receptors derive from a male donor with ankylosing spondylitis.

CDR3 DNA: TGTGCCATCAGTGAGGGACAGGGCCTAGGTCGTGCTGGCTACACCTTC. Protein sequence: CAISEGQGLGRAGYTF. The J gene is TRBJ1-2, the V gene TRBV10-3; 8 nucleotides line up with TRBD1. The germline V gene has CDR1 ENHRY and CDR2 SYGVKD. CDR3 size: 16 residues. The J segment lost 7 bases and the V segment lost 2 bases, leaving 12 bases of the junction unmatched.

Ten or more counts support this clonotype. The chain links TRBV6-1 to TRBJ2-6; D might be TRBD2 (6 bases). Per germline, CDR1 MNHNS and CDR2 SASEGT. The length of the CDR3 is 16 residues. Trimming shortened V by 5 bases and J by 0 bases, and 11 bases separated the two germline ends. CDR3 DNA sequence: TGTGCCAGCAGTCCCCCCGGGAGCTCTGGGGCCAACGTCCTGACTTTC. This gives the protein CASSPPGSSGANVLTF.

The chain couples TRBV20-1 to TRBJ2-7; TRBD2 matches 7 bases. The J segment lost 3 bases and the V segment lost 1 base, leaving 3 bases of the junction unmatched. This CDR3 contains 13 residues. In germline, CDR1 is DFQATT, CDR2 SNEGSKA (reference sequence). The CDR3 DNA is TGCAGTGCTAGAGCCCCGGGGGGCTACGAGCAGTACTTC. It is translated as CSARAPGGYEQYF.

The chain recombines TRBV19 with TRBJ2-1; TRBD2 matches at 13 bases. This CDR3 has 21 residues. Trimming at V came to 5 bases and at J to 2 bases, leaving 18 bases not matched to a gene. Germline CDR1 reads LNHDA; CDR2 reads SQIVND (reference sequence). CDR3 DNA: TGTGCCAGTAGTCCGCCCCCGGGACTAGCGGGAAGAACGCGAACCTACAATGAGCAGTTCTTC. It codes for CASSPPPGLAGRTRTYNEQFF.

This chain uses TRBV3-1 with TRBJ2-7; 8 positions match TRBD1. The J segment lost 3 bases and the V segment lost 5 bases, leaving 6 bases of the junction unmatched. This CDR3 region has 14 residues. CDR1 is LGHDT and CDR2 is YNNKEL in the germline V gene (reference sequence). CDR3 protein: CASSLGQDHYEQYV. DNA of the CDR3: TGTGCCAGCAGCTTGGGACAGGACCACTACGAGCAGTACGTC.

This clonotype has just a few counts. This chain connects TRBV11-2 to TRBJ2-1, with unresolved D. The germline V gene has CDR1 SGHAT and CDR2 FQNNGV. The CDR3 length is 17 residues. Trimming took off 2 bases at V and 2 bases at J, with 16 bases between the two ends. The chain's CDR3 is CASSLRIGDSAYNEQFF. CDR3 nucleotides: TGTGCCAGCAGCTTACGGATTGGGGATTCGGCCTACAATGAGCAGTTCTTC.

Ten or more counts support this clonotype. An end of the junction does not agree with germline; a read error may underlie this. The chain carries TRBV30 and TRBJ2-7, with 9 bases lining up with TRBD1. This CDR3 is 11 amino acids long. Per the germline V gene, CDR1 is GTSNPN and CDR2 is SVGIG (reference sequence). As DNA, the CDR3 is TGTGCCTGGAGTACCGGGACAGGGAGACACTTC. This gives the protein CAWSTGTGRHF. Based on the CDR3 plus reference TRBV30 and TRBJ2-7, the full variable domain is SQTIHQWPATLVQPVGSPLSLECTVEGTSNPNLYWYRQAAGRGLQLLFYSVGIGQISSEVPQNLSASRPQDRQFILSSKKLLLSDSGFYLCAWSTGTGRHFGPGTRLTVT.

The V gene is TRBV11-2, the J gene TRBJ2-2, with a possible D match to TRBD1 (6 bases). Per germline, CDR1 SGHAT and CDR2 FQNNGV. The V end lost 5 bases, the J end lost 2 bases, and 12 bases lay between the germline ends. The length of the CDR3 is 15 residues. The CDR3 DNA reads as TGTGCCAGCAGCCTCTGGGGGCGAAACACCGGGGAGCTGTTTTTT. Translating gives CASSLWGRNTGELFF.

The chain combines TRBV20-1 with TRBJ1-3, with D uncertain. The CDR3 is 13 residues long. CDR1 DFQATT and CDR2 SNEGSKA come from the germline V gene (reference sequence). V lost 5 bases and J 0 bases, leaving 8 bases between the germline ends. The chain's CDR3 is CSARDTSGNTIYF. CDR3 DNA: TGCAGTGCTCGTGACACCTCTGGAAACACCATATATTTT.

The chain joins TRBV20-1 to TRBJ2-3; 7 nucleotides align to TRBD2. Germline values: CDR1 DFQATT, CDR2 SNEGSKA (reference sequence). V shed 5 bases and J 1 base; nucleotides not matched to a gene: 12. The CDR3 is made up of 16 amino acids. DNA for the CDR3: TGCAGTGCTTTGGTGGGCGGGAGCTGGGGCACAGATACGCAGTATTTT. This sequence encodes CSALVGGSWGTDTQYF.

This clonotype was detected many times. The chain couples TRBV19 to TRBJ2-1, with D uncertain. The V end was cut by 2 bases, the J end by 3 bases, with 14 bases between. The CDR3 length is 16 residues. Germline V gene sequence: CDR1 LNHDA, CDR2 SQIVND (reference sequence). DNA for the CDR3: TGTGCCAGTAGTATAATGGCAGCCGGCCGCTACAATGAGCAGTTCTTC. It specifies CASSIMAAGRYNEQFF.

This clonotype was seen more than once but under ten times. V gene TRBV5-1 combines with J gene TRBJ2-7; D perhaps matches TRBD2 (6 bases). Trimming took off 3 bases at V and 5 bases at J, with 15 bases between the two ends. In germline, CDR1 is SGHRS, CDR2 YFSETQ. CDR3 length: 14 amino acids. Written as DNA, the CDR3 is TGCGCCAGCAGCTCTCTCGGGTGGGGGGACGAGCAGTACGTC. This translates into CASSSLGWGDEQYV.